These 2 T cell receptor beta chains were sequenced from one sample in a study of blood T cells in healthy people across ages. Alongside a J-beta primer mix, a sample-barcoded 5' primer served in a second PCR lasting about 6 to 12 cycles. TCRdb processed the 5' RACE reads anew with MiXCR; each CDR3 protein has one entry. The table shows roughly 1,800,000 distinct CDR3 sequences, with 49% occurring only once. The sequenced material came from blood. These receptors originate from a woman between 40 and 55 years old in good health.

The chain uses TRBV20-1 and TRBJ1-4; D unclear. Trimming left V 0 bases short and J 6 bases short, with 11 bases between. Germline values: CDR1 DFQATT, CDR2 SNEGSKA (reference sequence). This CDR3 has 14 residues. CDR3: CSARDGSFDEKLFF. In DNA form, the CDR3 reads TGCAGTGCTAGAGATGGCAGCTTTGATGAAAAACTGTTTTTT.

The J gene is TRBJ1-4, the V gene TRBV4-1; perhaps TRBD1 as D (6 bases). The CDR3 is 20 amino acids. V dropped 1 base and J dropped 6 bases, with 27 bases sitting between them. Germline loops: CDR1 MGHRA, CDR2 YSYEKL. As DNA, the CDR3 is TGCGCCAGCAGCCAAGTAAGCCCTGGGACGGGGGCGGTCGCTGATGAAAAACTGTTTTTT. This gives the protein CASSQVSPGTGAVADEKLFF.